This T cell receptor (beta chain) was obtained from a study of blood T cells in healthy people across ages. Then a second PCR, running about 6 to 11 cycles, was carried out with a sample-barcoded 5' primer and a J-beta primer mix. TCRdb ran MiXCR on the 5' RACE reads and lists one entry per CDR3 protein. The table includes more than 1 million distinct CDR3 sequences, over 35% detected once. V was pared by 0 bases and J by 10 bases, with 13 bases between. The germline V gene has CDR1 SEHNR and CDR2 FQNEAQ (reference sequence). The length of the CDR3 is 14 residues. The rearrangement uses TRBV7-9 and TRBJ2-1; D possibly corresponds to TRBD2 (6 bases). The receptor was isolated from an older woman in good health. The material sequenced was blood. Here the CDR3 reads CASSLASGGKEQFF. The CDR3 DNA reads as TGTGCCAGCAGCTTAGCGTCAGGCGGGAAAGAGCAGTTCTTC.